Presented here are 27 T cell receptor beta chains from one specimen sequenced in a study of sequential checkpoint blockade in melanoma. Treatment given: randomized to nivolumab then ipilimumab (arm A) or the reverse (arm B). Generated by immunoSEQ multiplex PCR, the TCRdb table keeps only in-frame clones and is missing some. The sample has 40,000 or so clones, 75% to 90% seen once; the top ten hold less than 15%. The source material was CD8+ T cells sorted from blood (inferred from file names), sampled from a patient given nivolumab and ipilimumab in sequence. These receptor sequences come from a human donor with melanoma.

There are a few counts of this clone. V is TRBV6-6 and J is TRBJ2-7, with D tentatively TRBD2 (6 bases). This CDR3 is 15 amino acids long. V dropped 0 bases and J dropped 4 bases, with 13 bases sitting between them. The germline gives CDR1 MNHNY, CDR2 SVGAGI (reference sequence). The chain's CDR3 is CASSYSPGDIYEQYF. CDR3 bases: TGTGCCAGCAGTTACTCCCCGGGAGACATTTACGAGCAGTACTTC.

This clone was seen once. The chain joins TRBV9 to TRBJ1-4; D might be TRBD1 (5 bases). Trimming left V 0 bases short and J 8 bases short, with 14 bases between. The germline CDR1 and CDR2 sequences are SGDLS and YYNGEE. The CDR3 is 15 residues long. The CDR3 DNA sequence: TGTGCCAGCAGCGTAGGGGGCACCCTTGGGGAAAAACTGTTTTTT. It codes for CASSVGGTLGEKLFF.

This clone was found a few times. The chain employs TRBV19 and TRBJ2-2, with 7 bases matching TRBD2. Germline CDR1 LNHDA, CDR2 SQIVND (reference sequence). The CDR3 loop spans 14 amino acids. The V segment lost 9 bases and the J segment 7 bases; nucleotides outside the gene matches: 11. The CDR3 region is CASRTSRLSGELFF. For the CDR3, the DNA is TGTGCCAGCCGGACTAGTCGTTTAAGCGGGGAGCTGTTTTTT.

This chain uses TRBV10-1 with TRBJ2-3; 11 nucleotides agree with TRBD2. The V gene end was trimmed by 4 bases and the J gene end by 1 base; junction bases not matched to a gene: 7. CDR1 is WNHNN, CDR2 SYGVQD, per germline (reference sequence). The CDR3 is 17 amino acids. CDR3 coding DNA: TGCGCCAGCAGTGGGATCATACTAGCGGGAGGCACAGATACGCAGTATTTT. It codes for CASSGIILAGGTDTQYF.

This chain connects TRBV19 to TRBJ2-3, with D possibly being TRBD2 (6 bases). Trimming shortened V by 5 bases and J by 0 bases, and 12 bases separated the two germline ends. The CDR3 length is 15 residues. The V gene's germline CDR1 is LNHDA and CDR2 SQIVND (reference sequence). CDR3 sequence: CASSFTTRSTDTQYF. The CDR3 bases are TGTGCCAGTAGTTTTACGACTAGGAGCACAGATACGCAGTATTTT.

This rearrangement joins TRBV5-1 to TRBJ2-7; no clear D gene. With 4 bases removed from V and 3 bases from J, the gap between germline ends came to 5 bases. The CDR3 contains 11 residues. Looked up from germline, CDR1 is SGHRS and CDR2 is YFSETQ. CDR3 region: CASSHGYEQYF. CDR3 DNA sequence: TGCGCCAGCAGCCACGGCTACGAGCAGTACTTC.

The chain carries TRBV28 and TRBJ2-5, with TRBD2 matching 13 bases. Germline CDR1 is MDHEN and CDR2 is SYDVKM. CDR3 length: 17 residues. The junction had 11 bases not matched to a gene; V was cut back by 5 bases and J by 5 bases. The DNA for the CDR3 is TGTGCCAGCAGTCTCCGGACTAGCGGGAGAGATTTGGAGACCCAGTACTTC. Protein sequence: CASSLRTSGRDLETQYF. Drawing the rest from reference TRBV28 and TRBJ2-5, the complete variable domain is DVKVTQSSRYLVKRTGEKVFLECVQDMDHENMFWYRQDPGLGLRLIYFSYDVKMKEKGDIPEGYSVSREKKERFSLILESASTNQTSMYLCASSLRTSGRDLETQYFGPGTRLLVL.

This clone was observed a handful of times. The V and J genes are TRBV5-4 and TRBJ2-1; D is perhaps TRBD2 (5 bases). The CDR3 sequence is 12 residues long. Trimming pared 4 bases from V and 10 bases from J, leaving 12 bases between. Germline-derived CDR1 and CDR2 are SGHNT and YYREEE (reference sequence). CDR3 DNA sequence: TGTGCCAGCAGCCTGCGTGGAGGCGAGCAGTTCTTC. Its translation is CASSLRGGEQFF.

The chain is built from TRBV19 and TRBJ2-1, with 8 bases aligning to TRBD2. Losses at the gene ends were 2 bases for V and 12 bases for J; bases not matched to a gene: 9. CDR3 size: 14 residues. Germline CDR1 is LNHDA and CDR2 is SQIVND (reference sequence). CDR3 sequence reads: CASSIPGLGLGQFF. The CDR3 nucleotides are TGTGCCAGTAGTATACCGGGACTAGGGCTTGGGCAGTTCTTC.

The chain has TRBV19 and TRBJ1-2; D possibly corresponds to TRBD1 (5 bases). This CDR3 region has 13 residues. Germline CDR1 and CDR2: LNHDA and SQIVND (reference sequence). V was clipped by 3 bases and J by 8 bases, with 13 bases between them. CDR3 residues: CASSIWQGIGYTF. The DNA for the CDR3 is TGTGCCAGTAGTATTTGGCAGGGCATCGGCTACACCTTC. Complete variable domain (other parts from reference TRBV19 and TRBJ1-2): DGGITQSPKYLFRKEGQNVTLSCEQNLNHDAMYWYRQDPGQGLRLIYYSQIVNDFQKGDIAEGYSVSREKKESFPLTVTSAQKNPTAFYLCASSIWQGIGYTFGSGTRLTVV.

CDR3 in amino acids: CASSLSGGNQIYTGELFF. In DNA form, the CDR3 reads TGTGCCAGCAGTTTATCCGGCGGGAACCAGATCTACACCGGGGAGCTGTTTTTT. The chain uses TRBV27 and TRBJ2-2, with D possibly TRBD2 on 6 matching bases. The CDR3 contains 18 residues. V was cut by 0 bases and J by 3 bases, with 17 bases left in between. The germline V gene has CDR1 MNHEY and CDR2 SMNVEV (reference sequence).

CDR3 amino acids: CASSGQLGGWGNQPQHF. The CDR3, as DNA: TGTGCCAGCAGTGGACAGTTAGGGGGCTGGGGCAATCAGCCCCAGCATTTT. V gene TRBV6-1 combines with J gene TRBJ1-5, with 7 bases aligning to TRBD1. There are 17 residues in the CDR3. The germline gives CDR1 MNHNS, CDR2 SASEGT. J was trimmed by 2 bases and V by 4 bases; bases with no gene match: 11.

The rearrangement uses TRBV7-3 and TRBJ2-1; 7 nucleotides line up with TRBD1. The CDR3 has 13 amino acids. CDR1 is SGHTA, CDR2 FQGTGA, per germline. Trimming cost V 5 bases and J 8 bases; bases outside gene matches: 6. The CDR3 protein is CASSPGTDYEQFF. CDR3 nucleotides: TGTGCCAGCAGCCCTGGGACAGACTATGAGCAGTTCTTC. Full variable domain (remainder filled in from reference TRBV7-3 and TRBJ2-1): GAGVSQTPSNKVTEKGKYVELRCDPISGHTALYWYRQSLGQGPEFLIYFQGTGAADDSGLPNDRFFAVRPEGSVSTLKIQRTERGDSAVYLCASSPGTDYEQFFGPGTRLTVL.

This clone was recorded only once. V usage is TRBV7-9 and J usage is TRBJ2-5; 15 nucleotides agree with TRBD2. Germline CDR1 SEHNR, CDR2 FQNEAQ (reference sequence). J gave up 1 base and V 5 bases, and 5 bases lay outside the gene matches. This CDR3 is 17 amino acids long. The CDR3 sequence is CASSPGTSGRTQETQYF. The CDR3 bases are TGTGCCAGCAGCCCAGGGACTAGCGGGAGGACCCAAGAGACCCAGTACTTC.

V usage is TRBV30 and J usage is TRBJ1-1; TRBD1 agrees at 9 bases. V lost 0 bases, J lost 6 bases, and 8 bases stayed unmatched. The CDR3 is 15 amino acids. Germline CDR1 is GTSNPN and CDR2 is SVGIG (reference sequence). CDR3 region: CAWSVATGGYAEAFF. The CDR3, as DNA: TGTGCCTGGAGTGTAGCCACAGGGGGCTACGCTGAAGCTTTCTTT.

DNA of the CDR3: TGTGCCAGCAGACCCCTACTCCTCTACGAGCAGTACTTC. Translation gives CASRPLLLYEQYF. This chain links TRBV2 with TRBJ2-7; D not certain. This CDR3 comprises 13 residues. CDR1 is SNHLY and CDR2 is FYNNEI in the germline V gene. The ends were cut back, 6 bases at V and 3 bases at J, with 12 bases in the middle.

This chain joins TRBV7-3 and TRBJ2-2, with TRBD1 as a possible D gene (6 bases). Germline-derived CDR1 and CDR2 are SGHTA and FQGTGA. The CDR3 runs to 11 residues. V dropped 8 bases and J dropped 7 bases, with 8 bases sitting between them. The CDR3 nucleotides read TGTGCCAGCCAGGGGAGCGGGGAGCTGTTTTTT. It translates to CASQGSGELFF.

The chain employs TRBV19 and TRBJ1-6; no clear D. CDR3 length equals 16 residues. Germline values: CDR1 LNHDA, CDR2 SQIVND (reference sequence). The V end lost 6 bases, the J end lost 7 bases, and 19 bases lay between the germline ends. CDR3 bases: TGTGCCAGTAGCCAAGGAGGGCTTCGGATAAATTCACCCCTCCACTTT. Protein product: CASSQGGLRINSPLHF.

Here the CDR3 DNA reads TGTGCCAGCACCCCCCCCGGGATTTACCAAGAGACCCAGTACTTC. Translating gives CASTPPGIYQETQYF. The chain recombines TRBV21-1 with TRBJ2-5; the table assigns TRBD2, which was not confirmed against the DNA. TRBV21-1 is annotated as a pseudogene. The CDR3 has 15 amino acids.

The chain carries TRBV7-9 and TRBJ1-4, with 8 positions matching TRBD1. This CDR3 contains 13 residues. Germline values: CDR1 SEHNR, CDR2 FQNEAQ (reference sequence). Germline trimming cut 9 bases from V and 3 bases from J; bases unmatched to any gene: 3. The CDR3 reads CASTGGSNEKLFF. The CDR3 DNA follows: TGTGCCAGTACAGGGGGTTCTAATGAAAAACTGTTTTTT.

The chain uses TRBV28 and TRBJ2-7, with TRBD2 matching over 7 bases. The CDR3 has 12 residues. J was trimmed by 3 bases and V by 6 bases; bases with no gene match: 2. Looked up from germline, CDR1 is MDHEN and CDR2 is SYDVKM. This CDR3 reads CASRAGDYEQYF. CDR3 coding DNA: TGTGCCAGCAGGGCGGGGGACTACGAGCAGTACTTC.

This chain connects TRBV28 to TRBJ2-7, with a tentative D call TRBD2 (6 bases). Germline loops: CDR1 MDHEN, CDR2 SYDVKM. This CDR3 spans 14 amino acids. V lost 2 bases and J 5 bases, leaving 13 bases between the germline ends. The CDR3 is CASSLGSLADEQYF. The CDR3 DNA is TGTGCCAGCAGTTTAGGTTCACTAGCTGACGAGCAGTACTTC.

The sample holds one count of this clone. The chain employs TRBV7-6 and TRBJ1-1; TRBD1 aligns across 8 bases. The V segment lost 5 bases and the J segment 3 bases; nucleotides outside the gene matches: 11. The germline gives CDR1 SGHVS, CDR2 FNYEAQ. This CDR3 comprises 16 residues. The CDR3 region is CASSLLWTGKDTEAFF. CDR3 coding DNA: TGTGCCAGCAGCCTTCTGTGGACAGGGAAGGACACTGAAGCTTTCTTT.

The chain combines TRBV27 with TRBJ2-1; 7 bases align to TRBD1. This CDR3 contains 16 residues. CDR1 is MNHEY and CDR2 is SMNVEV in the germline V gene (reference sequence). Trimming cost V 3 bases and J 4 bases; bases outside gene matches: 9. In nucleotides, the CDR3 is TGTGCCAGCAGTTTCTTTGGGACAGCACTATACAATGAGCAGTTCTTC. Translated: CASSFFGTALYNEQFF.

The rearrangement uses TRBV9 and TRBJ2-2, with TRBD2 matching 7 bases. Germline V gene data show CDR1 as SGDLS and CDR2 as YYNGEE. J lost 5 bases, V lost 3 bases, and 10 bases had no gene match. The length of the CDR3 is 16 residues. The CDR3 is CASSGPIGGRTGELFF. For the CDR3, the DNA is TGTGCCAGCAGCGGGCCGATCGGGGGGAGGACCGGGGAGCTGTTTTTT.

This clone came up once. The chain has TRBV27 and TRBJ2-7, with D tentatively TRBD1 (5 bases). V gave up 3 bases and J gave up 3 bases, with 12 bases separating them. This CDR3 is 14 amino acids long. CDR1 and CDR2 (germline): MNHEY, SMNVEV (reference sequence). The CDR3 is CASSFGQGNYEQYF. The CDR3 DNA reads as TGTGCCAGCAGTTTCGGGCAGGGTAACTACGAGCAGTACTTC.

This clone has only one observation. The V call is TRBV5-1, the J call TRBJ2-1; 7 bases are shared with TRBD1. From germline, CDR1 is SGHRS and CDR2 YFSETQ. The CDR3 spans 13 residues. The V gene end was trimmed by 4 bases and the J gene end by 6 bases; junction bases not matched to a gene: 4. The CDR3 region is CASSTGQFNEQFF. The CDR3 DNA sequence: TGCGCCAGCAGCACGGGACAGTTCAATGAGCAGTTCTTC.